The clone carrying this T cell receptor (beta chain) has only a few counts. Antigen: not known. PCR was performed a second time for roughly 6 to 12 cycles using a sample-barcoded 5' primer and a J-beta primer mix. Through a template-switch adaptor with 12 random nucleotides, each cDNA molecule received a tag. TCRdb re-analysed the 5' RACE reads in MiXCR, keeping a single row per CDR3 protein. The sample includes 1,500,000 or so distinct CDR3 sequences, approximately 39% of them seen just once. This record belongs to a study of blood T cells in healthy people across ages. Points from the study as a whole: Diversity estimated from one million T cells was considered an underestimate.

CDR3 length: 15 residues. With V trimmed by 5 bases and J by 5 bases, 7 bases remained unmatched. Germline V gives CDR1 MNHEY, CDR2 SVGAGI. Caucasian, healthy and from Russia, the donors were aged between 6 and 90. Extractions gave at least 5.5 micrograms of total RNA per sample. The TCR was taken from a woman between 18 and 29 years old in good health. The sequencing sample was made of blood. This sequence joins TRBV6-5 and TRBJ2-7; 12 nucleotides align to TRBD2. CDR3 DNA: TGTGCCAGCAGTCCGCTAGCGGGAGGGGTCCACGAGCAGTACTTC. Its translation is CASSPLAGGVHEQYF.